These 21 T cell receptor beta chains originate from one sample sequenced in a study of T cell clonality in common variable immunodeficiency. Study-wide findings and caveats: In common variable immunodeficiency, TCR beta chains reportedly carried fewer deletions and N-nucleotide insertions.

Data came from immunoSEQ multiplex PCR; TCRdb stores just in-frame clones and leaves some out. The repertoire consists of roughly 42,000 clones, none detected only once. No cognate antigen is known for these TCRs. Sequencing was done on a sample of peripheral blood mononuclear cells. These receptor sequences come from a human donor with common variable immunodeficiency.

Ten or more counts support this clone. The read halts 3 residues ahead of the CDR3 end, with the missing end drawn from the germline J gene. This chain uses TRBV30 with TRBJ1-6, with a possible D match to TRBD1 (6 bases). This CDR3 region has 14 residues. Trimming removed 1 base at V and 7 bases at J, with 11 bases between. The germline V gene has CDR1 GTSNPN and CDR2 SVGIG (reference sequence). The CDR3 sequence is CAWSETGWNSPLHF. The covered CDR3 bases are TGTGCCTGGAGTGAGACAGGATGGAATTCACCC.

Comments on this clone: Read sequence stops 3 residues before the CDR3 end, and the germline J gene provides the missing end. V gene TRBV7-2 combines with J gene TRBJ1-1; D gene ambiguous. Germline CDR1 reads SGHTA; CDR2 reads FQGNSA. The length of the CDR3 is 13 residues. V was shortened by 1 base and J by 2 bases, with 5 bases between the two germline ends. The CDR3 sequence is CASSLGTNTEAFF. The CDR3 bases that were read are TGTGCCAGCAGCTTAGGCACAAACACTGAA. Together with reference TRBV7-2 and TRBJ1-1, the CDR3 gives the full variable domain: GAGVSQSPSNKVTEKGKDVELRCDPISGHTALYWYRQSLGQGLEFLIYFQGNSAPDKSGLPSDRFSAERTGGSVSTLTIQRTQQEDSAVYLCASSLGTNTEAFFGQGTRLTVV.

A note on this clone: The CDR3 goes on 3 residues after the read ends, and that part is filled in from the germline J gene. The chain carries TRBV18 and TRBJ1-4; TRBD1 is a possible D gene (5 bases). V lost 3 bases and J 2 bases, leaving 7 bases between the germline ends. Germline lookup yields CDR1 KGHSH and CDR2 LQKENI. CDR3 length equals 14 residues. The CDR3 here is CASSPGQTNEKLFF. The part of the CDR3 DNA that was read is TGTGCCAGCTCACCGGGGCAGACTAATGAAAAA.

The DNA read from the CDR3 is TGTGCCAGCAGCCGCTGGGACAGAGCCTACGAG. It translates to CASSRWDRAYE. From start to end, the CDR3 is CASSRWDRAYEQYF. The gene calls are TRBV11-2 and TRBJ2-7; 7 positions agree with TRBD1. The missing CDR3 end, 3 residues past where the read stops, is filled in from the germline J gene. The V gene's germline CDR1 is SGHAT and CDR2 FQNNGV. The junction had 6 bases not matched to a gene; V was cut back by 5 bases and J by 2 bases. The CDR3 runs 14 residues.

A few counts support this clone. CDR3 DNA, as far as it was read: TGTGCCAGCAGCCAAGGGGCCCGCACAGATACG. Residues: CASSQGARTDT. The whole CDR3 is CASSQGARTDTQYF. The chain links TRBV7-2 to TRBJ2-3; a possible D gene is TRBD1 (5 bases). The read finishes 3 residues shy of the CDR3 end, and the germline J gene is used to complete it. V was trimmed by 5 bases and J by 1 base, leaving 10 bases between them. The V gene's germline CDR1 is SGHTA and CDR2 FQGNSA. The CDR3 has 14 amino acids.

This clone was seen many times. Read data end 3 residues before the CDR3 end; the end is taken from the germline J gene. This chain connects TRBV30 to TRBJ2-6; D uncertain. V lost 4 bases and J lost 0, with 10 bases in between. This CDR3 is built from 15 residues. The V gene's germline CDR1 is GTSNPN and CDR2 SVGIG (reference sequence). The CDR3 bases that were read are TGTGCCTGGACTCCAGCGTACTCTGGGGCCAACGTC. This sequence encodes CAWTPAYSGANV. The whole CDR3 protein is CAWTPAYSGANVLTF.

This clone has more than one count but fewer than ten. From the germline J gene comes the end of the CDR3, since the read stops 3 residues before it. This rearrangement joins TRBV5-1 to TRBJ2-7, with D maybe TRBD2 (6 bases). Trimming stripped 2 bases from V and 4 bases from J, with 13 bases between. The length of the CDR3 is 14 residues. Germline values: CDR1 SGHRS, CDR2 YFSETQ. The CDR3 protein is CASSFGEAAYEQYF. CDR3 bases read: TGCGCCAGCAGCTTCGGGGAGGCGGCATACGAG.

Many counts were recorded for this clone. The read is 3 residues too short to cover the CDR3 end, so that end is filled in from the germline J gene. The chain carries TRBV6-4 and TRBJ2-5, with D possibly TRBD2 on 6 matching bases. V gave up 5 bases and J gave up 2 bases, with 15 bases separating them. Germline V gene lookup returns CDR1 MRHNA and CDR2 SNTAGT. There are 15 residues in the CDR3. CDR3 loop: CASSQEAGRQETQYF. Partial CDR3 DNA: TGTGCCAGCAGTCAGGAAGCAGGGAGGCAAGAGACC.

A remark on this clone: Read coverage stops 3 residues before the CDR3 terminus; the germline J gene supplies the remainder. The J gene is TRBJ2-6, the V gene TRBV6-2 or TRBV6-3, with D perhaps matching TRBD2 (5 bases). Trimming took off 8 bases at V and 1 base at J, with 18 bases between the two ends. This CDR3 region has 17 residues. The germline V gene encodes CDR1 MNHEY and CDR2 SVGEGT. The CDR3 sequence: CASAGYDISSGANVLTF. The DNA read from the CDR3 is TGTGCCAGCGCGGGCTACGATATCTCTTCTGGGGCCAACGTC.

The sample holds a few counts of this clone. With the read ending 3 residues before the CDR3 end, the germline J gene is used to fill in that end. The rearrangement links TRBV7-2 to TRBJ2-5, with 10 bases identical to TRBD2. Germline loops: CDR1 SGHTA, CDR2 FQGNSA. This CDR3 comprises 16 residues. Trimming cost V 0 bases and J 3 bases; bases outside gene matches: 4. The covered CDR3 bases are TGTGCCAGCAGCTTAGCCCAAGCGGGAGGGGAAGAGACC. Translated, it gives CASSLAQAGGEET. The CDR3 reads in full as CASSLAQAGGEETQYF.

This clone has at least ten counts. CDR3 bases read: TGTGCCAGCAGCTTAGGGGACTCCAACAAAGAGACC. Encoded protein: CASSLGDSNKET. The whole CDR3 reads CASSLGDSNKETQYF. This chain uses TRBV7-6 with TRBJ2-5; D possibly corresponds to TRBD2 (6 bases). Sequencing ends 3 residues short of the CDR3 end; the germline J gene provides the rest. The ends were cut back, 1 base at V and 3 bases at J, with 12 bases in the middle. The CDR3 covers 15 residues. CDR1 SGHVS and CDR2 FNYEAQ come from the germline V gene.

This clone has a count of ten or more. The read gets to within 3 residues of the CDR3 end, and the germline J gene fills in the rest. The rearrangement links TRBV14 to TRBJ1-4; unclear D gene. With 1 base removed from V and 2 bases from J, the gap between germline ends came to 5 bases. Germline V gene lookup returns CDR1 SGHDN and CDR2 FVKESK. This CDR3 region has 14 residues. The CDR3 loop is CASSQGQTNEKLFF. The CDR3 DNA, read in part, is TGTGCCAGCAGCCAAGGTCAGACTAATGAAAAA.

This clone was picked up a small number of times. The read comes to an end 3 residues before the CDR3 does, leaving the germline J gene to fill in the end. V usage is TRBV2 and J usage is TRBJ1-6; D unresolved. The CDR3 runs 15 residues. The germline CDR1 and CDR2 sequences are SNHLY and FYNNEI. Partial CDR3 DNA: TGTGCCAGCAGTGAAGAGCGGACGGGCGTCGCCCCC. Translated, it gives CASSEERTGVAP. The full CDR3 protein is CASSEERTGVAPLHF. The full variable domain, completed using reference TRBV2 and TRBJ1-6, is EPEVTQTPSHQVTQMGQEVILRCVPISNHLYFYWYRQILGQKVEFLVSFYNNEISEKSEIFDDQFSVERPDGSNFTLKIRSTKLEDSAMYFCASSEERTGVAPLHFGNGTRLTVT.

This clone was seen a handful of times. CDR3 DNA, as far as it was read: TGTGCCAGCAGCTTAGGGGGGCCTAATTCACCC. Its protein product is CASSLGGPNSP. The whole CDR3 reads CASSLGGPNSPLHF. The chain uses TRBV7-6 and TRBJ1-6; TRBD1 is a possible D gene (6 bases). The read falls 3 residues short of the CDR3 end, and the missing part is taken from the germline J gene. The CDR3 spans 14 residues. Germline V gene lookup returns CDR1 SGHVS and CDR2 FNYEAQ. V lost 1 base to trimming and J lost 6 bases, with 7 bases between them.

Points on this clone: The CDR3 is cut off 3 residues early in the read; its end comes from the germline J gene. V usage is TRBV11-2 and J usage is TRBJ2-7, with a tentative D call TRBD1 (5 bases). The germline gives CDR1 SGHAT, CDR2 FQNNGV. V gave up 0 bases and J gave up 5 bases, with 14 bases separating them. The CDR3 has 15 amino acids. CDR3 DNA (partial): TGTGCCAGCAGCTTAGATCAGCCAGGGTTGGACGAG. This encodes CASSLDQPGLDE. The full CDR3 sequence reads CASSLDQPGLDEQYF. Variable domain in full (rest from reference TRBV11-2 and TRBJ2-7): EAGVAQSPRYKIIEKRQSVAFWCNPISGHATLYWYQQILGQGPKLLIQFQNNGVVDDSQLPKDRFSAERLKGVDSTLKIQPAKLEDSAVYLCASSLDQPGLDEQYFGPGTRLTVT.

With regard to this clone: The read terminates 3 residues ahead of where the CDR3 ends, so the germline J gene completes it. This chain joins TRBV19 and TRBJ1-3, with no clear D. The germline V and J ends were trimmed by 0 bases and 4 bases, with 7 bases remaining between them. The germline gives CDR1 LNHDA, CDR2 SQIVND (reference sequence). The length of the CDR3 is 14 residues. The part of the CDR3 DNA that was read is TGTGCCAGTAGTATAGATCCGCGCGGAAACACC. It is translated as CASSIDPRGNT. The CDR3 reads in full as CASSIDPRGNTIYF.

On this clone itself: The CDR3 extends 3 residues past the end of the read, so its final part is completed from the germline J gene. This chain links TRBV19 with TRBJ2-7; no clear D gene. The CDR3 runs 12 residues. CDR1 LNHDA and CDR2 SQIVND come from the germline V gene (reference sequence). The V gene lost 6 bases and the J gene lost 2 bases, with 8 bases spanning the gap. This CDR3 is CASRISAYEQYF. The CDR3 DNA, read in part, is TGTGCCAGTAGGATATCGGCCTACGAG.

This clone was observed many times. The observed sequence ends 3 residues before the CDR3 terminus, with the missing tail filled in from the germline J gene. The V gene is TRBV20-1, the J gene TRBJ2-5; 9 nucleotides align to TRBD2. Germline V gene data show CDR1 as DFQATT and CDR2 as SNEGSKA (reference sequence). The CDR3 spans 13 residues. CDR3 region: CSATFAGTSTQYF. The CDR3 DNA, read in part, is TGCAGTGCTACCTTCGCCGGGACTAGCACC.

This clone turned up a few times. The CDR3 goes on 3 residues after the read ends, and that part is filled in from the germline J gene. The V and J genes are TRBV6-2 or TRBV6-3 and TRBJ1-4; tentative D call: TRBD1 (6 bases). Trimming pared 7 bases from V and 5 bases from J, leaving 17 bases between. This CDR3 comprises 15 residues. Germline V gene sequence: CDR1 MNHEY, CDR2 SVGEGT. The sequenced CDR3 bases are TGTGCCAGCACCCGACAGAGGACAGAGAATGAAAAA. It encodes CASTRQRTENEK. The entire CDR3 sequence reads CASTRQRTENEKLFF.

This clone came up a few times. The read terminates 3 residues before the CDR3 end, so the remaining end is supplied by the germline J gene. J is TRBJ2-3 and V is TRBV6-1; 7 nucleotides line up with TRBD1. Per the germline V gene, CDR1 is MNHNS and CDR2 is SASEGT. The CDR3 has 13 residues. V was pared by 2 bases and J by 7 bases, with 3 bases of the junction left unmatched. The part of the CDR3 DNA that was read is TGTGCCAGCAGTGAACACAGGGGTTATACG. The encoded protein is CASSEHRGYT. The CDR3 in full is CASSEHRGYTQYF.

The part of the CDR3 DNA that was read is TGTGCCAGCAGTGTTGATACAGGGCTGTTTCACGAG. Its translation is CASSVDTGLFHE. The entire CDR3 protein is CASSVDTGLFHEQYF. The chain recombines TRBV2 with TRBJ2-7; tentative D call: TRBD1 (6 bases). The read halts 3 residues ahead of the CDR3 end, with the missing end drawn from the germline J gene. This CDR3 comprises 15 residues. Trimming left V 4 bases short and J 5 bases short, with 18 bases between. Germline loops: CDR1 SNHLY, CDR2 FYNNEI.